Listed here are 15 T cell receptor beta chains from one sample, sequenced in a study of cytomegalovirus exposure and HLA in healthy donors. The PCR contained 60 Vbeta and 13 Jbeta primers. Using immunoSEQ multiplex PCR, the repertoire was profiled, and TCRdb retains in-frame clones only, with some absent. The table includes 95,000 to 110,000 clones, around 79% detected once. The sequenced material came from PBMCs. These receptors all come from a man aged 45-65 years in good health and CMV-seropositive.

The chain recombines TRBV14 with TRBJ2-1; 7 bases are shared with TRBD2. The germline gives CDR1 SGHDN, CDR2 FVKESK. The CDR3 loop spans 16 amino acids. Trimming at V came to 0 bases and at J to 1 base, leaving 3 bases not matched to a gene. This CDR3 reads CASSQERAGSYNEQFF. The CDR3 coding sequence is TGTGCCAGCAGCCAAGAGAGAGCGGGGTCCTACAATGAGCAGTTCTTC.

This chain connects TRBV7-9 to TRBJ2-1; TRBD1 matches 9 bases. V was clipped by 5 bases and J by 7 bases; unmatched bases: 12. The CDR3 is 16 residues long. The germline gives CDR1 SEHNR, CDR2 FQNEAQ (reference sequence). CDR3 bases: TGTGCCAGCAGCCTACTACTGGGGACAGGGAGGAATGAGCAGTTCTTC. Translation gives CASSLLLGTGRNEQFF.

This chain uses TRBV2 with TRBJ2-3, with TRBD2 identical over 12 bases. V was pared by 7 bases and J by 4 bases, with 9 bases of the junction left unmatched. This CDR3 is 16 amino acids long. CDR1 is SNHLY, CDR2 FYNNEI, per germline. CDR3: CASKKILAGGADTQYF. The CDR3 region has the DNA TGTGCCAGCAAGAAGATCCTAGCGGGAGGGGCAGATACGCAGTATTTT.

V usage is TRBV5-1 and J usage is TRBJ2-1; 9 bases are a match to TRBD2. The CDR3 runs to 15 residues. With V trimmed by 5 bases and J by 5 bases, 8 bases remained unmatched. CDR1 and CDR2 (germline): SGHRS, YFSETQ. The CDR3 reads CASRQGLAPNNEQFF. DNA for the CDR3: TGCGCCAGCAGGCAGGGACTAGCCCCAAACAATGAGCAGTTCTTC.

This clone was picked up one time. The J gene is TRBJ2-5, the V gene TRBV28; 7 nucleotides align to TRBD1. The better agreement between TRBJ2-7 and the DNA end casts doubt on the J call. This CDR3 is built from 13 residues. Per germline, CDR1 MDHEN and CDR2 SYDVKM. As DNA, the CDR3 is TGTGCCAGCACCTCAGGCTACAGGGGCGAGCAGTACTTC. Amino acids: CASTSGYRGEQYF.

This clone came up a few times. The CDR3 is CASRDRGINQPQHF. DNA of the CDR3: TGTGCCAGCAGGGACAGGGGGATCAATCAGCCCCAGCATTTT. This chain connects TRBV6-5 to TRBJ1-5, with 10 bases matching TRBD1. CDR3 length: 14 amino acids. V dropped 6 bases and J dropped 3; count of bases not matched to a gene: 2. CDR1 is MNHEY, CDR2 SVGAGI, per germline.

The sample holds a few counts of this clone. For the CDR3, the DNA is TGTGCCAGCAGTTTGGTCGCAGGGTATCAGCCCCAGCATTTT. This codes for CASSLVAGYQPQHF. V and J are TRBV28 and TRBJ1-5, with D possibly being TRBD1 (5 bases). Per the germline V gene, CDR1 is MDHEN and CDR2 is SYDVKM. This CDR3 is built from 14 residues. The germline V and J ends were trimmed by 3 bases and 5 bases, with 11 bases remaining between them. The variable domain in full, completed from reference TRBV28 and TRBJ1-5, reads DVKVTQSSRYLVKRTGEKVFLECVQDMDHENMFWYRQDPGLGLRLIYFSYDVKMKEKGDIPEGYSVSREKKERFSLILESASTNQTSMYLCASSLVAGYQPQHFGDGTRLSIL.

The V and J genes are TRBV28 and TRBJ2-1; TRBD1 aligns across 11 bases. The ends lost 2 bases at V and 4 bases at J; junction bases unmatched: 1. Germline V gene sequence: CDR1 MDHEN, CDR2 SYDVKM. The CDR3 is 15 amino acids. CDR3 sequence reads: CASSLGTGGYNEQFF. CDR3 DNA: TGTGCCAGCAGTTTAGGGACAGGGGGGTACAATGAGCAGTTCTTC.

The chain carries TRBV21-1 and TRBJ2-7; the listed D gene, TRBD1, was not tested against the DNA. TRBV21-1 is classified as a pseudogene. CDR3 length: 11 amino acids. For the CDR3, the DNA is TGTGCCAGCCGTGGGGGCCACGAGCAGTACTTC. Translation gives CASRGGHEQYF.

J is TRBJ1-2 and V is TRBV27; 7 nucleotides agree with TRBD1. J gave up 2 bases and V 4 bases, and 10 bases lay outside the gene matches. CDR1 is MNHEY, CDR2 SMNVEV, per germline (reference sequence). The CDR3 spans 16 residues. CDR3 sequence reads: CASSSQLTGDNYGYTF. CDR3 coding DNA: TGTGCCAGCAGTTCCCAACTCACAGGGGACAACTATGGCTACACCTTC.

The genes are TRBV6-4 and TRBJ2-2; 10 bases align to TRBD1. CDR3 length: 14 amino acids. The germline V gene has CDR1 MRHNA and CDR2 SNTAGT. Trimming cost V 5 bases and J 7 bases; bases outside gene matches: 4. The CDR3 nucleotides are TGTGCCAGCAGTAGACAGGGGGCGAACGGGGAGCTGTTTTTT. Protein product: CASSRQGANGELFF.

This sequence joins TRBV4-1 and TRBJ1-2; D unresolved. From germline, CDR1 is MGHRA and CDR2 YSYEKL. CDR3 length equals 14 residues. Trimming took off 4 bases at V and 3 bases at J, with 12 bases between the two ends. The CDR3 reads CASSPRGGDYGYTF. CDR3 in DNA: TGCGCCAGCAGCCCCCGGGGTGGGGACTATGGCTACACCTTC.

This chain joins TRBV5-4 and TRBJ2-4, with 12 bases identical to TRBD2. Germline V gives CDR1 SGHNT, CDR2 YYREEE (reference sequence). The CDR3 totals 17 residues. With 3 bases clipped from V and 1 base from J, the junction kept 5 bases outside the gene matches. The CDR3 here is CASSSGLAGRAKNIQYF. The CDR3 DNA follows: TGTGCCAGCAGCTCCGGACTAGCGGGAAGGGCCAAAAACATTCAGTACTTC.

CDR3 sequence reads: CASSNRESTQHF. The CDR3 DNA is TGTGCCAGTAGTAACAGGGAATCAACCCAGCATTTT. The chain employs TRBV19 and TRBJ1-5; possibly TRBD1 for D (6 bases). V was cut by 4 bases and J by 11 bases, with 12 bases left in between. The V gene's germline CDR1 is LNHDA and CDR2 SQIVND (reference sequence). The CDR3 is 12 residues long.

The genes are TRBV5-8 and TRBJ2-5, with 7 nucleotides matching TRBD2. The trim removed 6 bases at V and 5 bases at J, leaving 4 bases unmatched. CDR1 SGHTS and CDR2 YDEGEE come from the germline V gene. CDR3 size: 12 residues. The CDR3 region has the DNA TGTGCCAGCACCCTGGGAGGGGAGACCCAGTACTTC. Encoded protein: CASTLGGETQYF.